Listed here is a single T cell receptor beta chain. Its specific antigen is unknown. The record has no base qualities; no much larger clone is one base away. Read against the paper, the sample's time point label means: baseline before oral tofacitinib. Lesional scalp punch biopsies and peripheral blood were collected from alopecia areata patients. PBMCs were isolated by density centrifugation and stained for CD3, CD4 and CD8, and CD4+ and CD8+ T cells were sorted on a FACSAria. The sample belongs to a study of CD8+ T cells in alopecia areata (dated by TCRdb to 2017 to 2018). With respect to the entire study: Treated patients were enrolled in an open-label pilot trial of oral tofacitinib, 5 to 10 mg twice daily, for moderate-to-severe alopecia areata. Patients stayed on tofacitinib for 6 to 18 months and then had 6 months of follow-up off drug so that delayed response and recurrence could be assessed. High-throughput TCRbeta sequencing was used to examine T cell clonal expansion in alopecia areata in both the C3H/HeJ mouse model and human patients. immunoSEQ multiplex PCR using 35 Vbeta forward primers and 13 Jbeta reverse primers was used to amplify TCRbeta CDR3 regions. Scalp clonality was compared across normal scalp (n=4), patchy alopecia areata scalp (n=8), and alopecia totalis/universalis scalp (n=8). Patients on tofacitinib were biopsied at baseline and after 4 and 24 weeks of treatment, and several of the patients also had a later scalp biopsy. RNA was extracted with the PAXgene miRNA kit for fixed scalp, the miRNeasy kit for PBMCs, and the RNeasy kit for mouse skin. In humans, TCRbeta sequencing was performed on scalp tissue and on sorted CD4+ and CD8+ peripheral blood T cells from healthy controls and from patients with patchy or totalis/universalis alopecia areata.

The investigation overall reported the following: Compared with mice, TCR sequences shared between patients were less clear, possibly partly because of HLA diversity across the patient population. Compared with normal scalp, lesional scalp had higher clonality and more expanded CD8+ clones, particularly in alopecia totalis/universalis, a pattern that suggests antigenic drive. Unlike mouse skin, which is dominated by gammadelta T cells, normal human skin has resident alphabeta T cells that are also sequenced, and this complicates analysis of the scalp TCR repertoire.

The method was the immunoSEQ multiplex PCR assay. RNA was extracted from all samples and reverse transcribed into cDNA as template for TCR sequencing. First-strand cDNA was synthesized using SuperScript III with a 2:1 mix of oligo-dT and random hexamers. Amplification bias was assessed with a synthetic immune receptor repertoire, and residual bias was removed computationally. Regarding the original processing steps: Raw reads were preprocessed to remove errors, and CDR3 was defined by IMGT conventions from the conserved cysteine to phenylalanine. Clonality was computed as 1 minus the Shannon entropy, with the entropy normalized by log2 of the number of productive unique TCRs. Whether scalp clones were CD4 or CD8 was inferred by matching scalp TCRbeta sequences against CD4 and CD8 repertoires sorted from blood. This is the immuneACCESS table as TCRdb keeps it, with only in-frame sequences that have V and J called. A part of the clones is gone; compared with another copy, unresolved V genes explain less than half, and the rest is unexplained. V and J calls and clone size come straight from that table; D and trimming were deduced from the DNA. This sample gives 150,000 to 200,000 clones in total; around 50% of them show up just once. The ten largest clones take up approximately 14% of the sample.

CDR1 and CDR2, looked up from the germline V gene (reference sequence), are SEHNR and FQNEAQ. At the junction V is shortened by 2 bases and J by 5 bases, with 9 bases in between. From the cysteine up to the phenylalanine, the CDR3 has a length of 13 residues. Just the 39-base CDR3 DNA is kept, in frame starting at base 1. The receptor was isolated from a human donor with alopecia areata. The sample consisted of CD4+ T cells sorted from blood, taken at week 0. This chain is built from TRBV7-9 and TRBJ2-5; a tentative D match to TRBD1 spans 6 bases. The sequenced DNA: TGTGCCAGCAGCTTATGGGGGCAGGAGACCCAGTACTTC. It is translated as CASSLWGQETQYF.